This T cell receptor (beta chain) was sequenced in a study of tumor and adjacent non-tumor tissue in lung cancer. Study as a whole: The patients, 10 or so men and a few women, were about 31 to 76 with stage I to III disease. Each sample yielded roughly 4.2 million productive TCRbeta reads on average.

This clonotype was seen many times. Its antigen is not known. Regarding the study as a whole: Compared with tumor, normal lung showed significantly lower TCR diversity.

V lost 0 bases to trimming and J lost 3 bases, with 10 bases between them. This CDR3 has 15 amino acids. The germline CDR1 and CDR2 sequences are SGHTS and YDEGEE. TCRbeta libraries were built with three rounds of nested PCR, modified from ARM-PCR. One entry per CDR3 protein results from TCRdb running MiXCR on the multiplex PCR reads. The sample contains some 84,000 distinct CDR3 sequences, roughly two thirds of which appear only once. The template was RNA from unsorted bulk tissue. Between August and November 2014, newly diagnosed, chemotherapy-naive lung cancer patients underwent thoracic surgery in China.

This receptor was obtained from a man in his 70s with non-small cell lung cancer. The sequenced sample was lung tumor tissue. V usage is TRBV5-8 and J usage is TRBJ1-5; D is uncertain. CDR3 in amino acids: CASSLDVVSNQPQHF. For the CDR3, the DNA is TGTGCCAGCAGCTTGGACGTGGTTTCCAATCAGCCCCAGCATTTT. Complete variable domain (other parts from reference TRBV5-8 and TRBJ1-5): EAGVTQSPTHLIKTRGQQATLRCSPISGHTSVYWYQQALGLGLQFLLWYDEGEERNRGNFPPRFSGRQFPNYSSELNVNALELEDSALYLCASSLDVVSNQPQHFGDGTRLSIL.